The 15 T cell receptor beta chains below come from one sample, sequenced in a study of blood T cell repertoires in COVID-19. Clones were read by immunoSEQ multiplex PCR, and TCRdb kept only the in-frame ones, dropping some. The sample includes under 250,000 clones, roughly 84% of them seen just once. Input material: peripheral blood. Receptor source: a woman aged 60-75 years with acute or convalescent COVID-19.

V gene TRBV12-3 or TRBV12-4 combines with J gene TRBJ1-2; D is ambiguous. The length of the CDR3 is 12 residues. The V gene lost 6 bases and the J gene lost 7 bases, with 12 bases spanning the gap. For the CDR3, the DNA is TGTGCCAGCAGACCATTGACGGGTGGCTACACCTTC. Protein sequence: CASRPLTGGYTF.

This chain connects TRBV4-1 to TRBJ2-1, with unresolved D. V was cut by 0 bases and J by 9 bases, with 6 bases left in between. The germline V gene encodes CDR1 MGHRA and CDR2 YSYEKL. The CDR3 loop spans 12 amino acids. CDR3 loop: CASSQDGVEQFF. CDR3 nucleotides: TGCGCCAGCAGCCAAGATGGAGTTGAGCAGTTCTTC.

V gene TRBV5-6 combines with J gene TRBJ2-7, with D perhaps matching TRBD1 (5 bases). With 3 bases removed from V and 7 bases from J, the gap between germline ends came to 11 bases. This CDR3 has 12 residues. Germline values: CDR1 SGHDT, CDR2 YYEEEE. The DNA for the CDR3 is TGTGCCAGCAGCTACATTTCAGGGGAGCAGTACTTC. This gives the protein CASSYISGEQYF. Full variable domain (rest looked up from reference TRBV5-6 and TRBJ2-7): DAGVTQSPTHLIKTRGQQVTLRCSPKSGHDTVSWYQQALGQGPQFIFQYYEEEERQRGNFPDRFSGHQFPNYSSELNVNALLLGDSALYLCASSYISGEQYFGPGTRLTVT.

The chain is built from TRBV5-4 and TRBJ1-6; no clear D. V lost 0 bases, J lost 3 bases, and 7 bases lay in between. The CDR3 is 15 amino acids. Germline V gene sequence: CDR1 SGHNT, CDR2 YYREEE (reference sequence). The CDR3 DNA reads TGTGCCAGCAGCTTGGGAGCAGGCTATAATTCACCCCTCCACTTT. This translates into CASSLGAGYNSPLHF.

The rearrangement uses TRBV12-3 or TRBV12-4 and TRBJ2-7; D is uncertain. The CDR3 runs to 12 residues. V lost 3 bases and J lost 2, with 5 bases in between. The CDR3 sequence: CASSFNAYEQYF. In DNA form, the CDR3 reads TGTGCCAGCAGTTTTAATGCCTACGAGCAGTACTTC.

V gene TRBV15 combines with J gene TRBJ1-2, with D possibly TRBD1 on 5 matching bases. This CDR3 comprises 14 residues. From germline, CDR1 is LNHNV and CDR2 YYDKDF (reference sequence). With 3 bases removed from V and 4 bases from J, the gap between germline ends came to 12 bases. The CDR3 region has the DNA TGTGCCACCAGCAGGGGACTGGGGGGCTATGGCTACACCTTC. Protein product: CATSRGLGGYGYTF.

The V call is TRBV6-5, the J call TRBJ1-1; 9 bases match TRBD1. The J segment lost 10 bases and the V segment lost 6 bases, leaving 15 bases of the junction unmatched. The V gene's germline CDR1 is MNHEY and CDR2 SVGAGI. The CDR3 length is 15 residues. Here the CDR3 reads CASSDGRDRVPGAFF. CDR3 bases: TGTGCCAGCAGCGACGGCCGGGACAGGGTGCCGGGAGCTTTCTTT.

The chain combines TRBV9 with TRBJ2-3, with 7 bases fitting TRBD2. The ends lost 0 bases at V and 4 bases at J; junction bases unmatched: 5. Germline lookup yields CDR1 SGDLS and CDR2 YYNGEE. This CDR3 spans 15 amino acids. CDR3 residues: CASSVGGGRSDTQYF. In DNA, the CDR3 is TGTGCCAGCAGCGTAGGCGGGGGAAGGTCAGATACGCAGTATTTT. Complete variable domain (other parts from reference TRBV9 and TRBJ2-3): DSGVTQTPKHLITATGQRVTLRCSPRSGDLSVYWYQQSLDQGLQFLIQYYNGEERAKGNILERFSAQQFPDLHSELNLSSLELGDSALYFCASSVGGGRSDTQYFGPGTRLTVL.

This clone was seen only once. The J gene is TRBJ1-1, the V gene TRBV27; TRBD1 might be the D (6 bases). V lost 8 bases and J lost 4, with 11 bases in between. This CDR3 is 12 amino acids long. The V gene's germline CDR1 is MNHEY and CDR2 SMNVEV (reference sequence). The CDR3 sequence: CASGLGATEAFF. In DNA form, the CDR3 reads TGTGCCAGCGGATTGGGGGCCACTGAAGCTTTCTTT.

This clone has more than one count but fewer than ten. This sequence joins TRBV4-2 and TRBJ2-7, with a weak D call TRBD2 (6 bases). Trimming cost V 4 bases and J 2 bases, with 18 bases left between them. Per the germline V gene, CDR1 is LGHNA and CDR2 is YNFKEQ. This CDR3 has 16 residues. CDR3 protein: CASSPAPGLGAYEQYF. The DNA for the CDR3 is TGTGCCAGCAGCCCAGCGCCGGGACTCGGAGCCTACGAGCAGTACTTC.

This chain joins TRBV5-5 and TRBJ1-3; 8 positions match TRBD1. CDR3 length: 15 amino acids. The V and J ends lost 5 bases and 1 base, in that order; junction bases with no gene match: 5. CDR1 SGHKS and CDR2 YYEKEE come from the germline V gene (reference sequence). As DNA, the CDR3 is TGTGCCAGCAGTCAGCAGGGGGCGTCTGGAAACACCATATATTTT. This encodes CASSQQGASGNTIYF.

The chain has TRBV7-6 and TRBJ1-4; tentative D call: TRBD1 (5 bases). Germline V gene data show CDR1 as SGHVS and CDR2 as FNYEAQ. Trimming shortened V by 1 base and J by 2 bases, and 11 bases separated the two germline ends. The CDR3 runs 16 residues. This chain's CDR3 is CASSLGTQGTNEKLFF. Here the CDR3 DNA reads TGTGCCAGCAGCTTAGGTACTCAGGGCACTAATGAAAAACTGTTTTTT. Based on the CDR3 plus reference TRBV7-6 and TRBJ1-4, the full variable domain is GAGVSQSPRYKVTKRGQDVALRCDPISGHVSLYWYRQALGQGPEFLTYFNYEAQQDKSGLPNDRFSAERPEGSISTLTIQRTEQRDSAMYRCASSLGTQGTNEKLFFGSGTQLSVL.

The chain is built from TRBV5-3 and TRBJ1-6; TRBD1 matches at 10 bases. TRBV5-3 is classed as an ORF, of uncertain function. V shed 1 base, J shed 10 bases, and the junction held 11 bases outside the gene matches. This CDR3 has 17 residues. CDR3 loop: CARSLNAAWDRGSPLHF. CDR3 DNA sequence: TGTGCCAGAAGCTTGAACGCGGCATGGGACAGGGGATCACCCCTCCACTTT.

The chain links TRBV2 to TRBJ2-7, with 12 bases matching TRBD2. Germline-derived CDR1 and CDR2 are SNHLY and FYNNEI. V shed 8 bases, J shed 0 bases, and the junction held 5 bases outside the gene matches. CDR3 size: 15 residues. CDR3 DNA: TGTGCCAGCGGCAGGACTAGCGGGGTCTCCTACGAGCAGTACTTC. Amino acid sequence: CASGRTSGVSYEQYF.

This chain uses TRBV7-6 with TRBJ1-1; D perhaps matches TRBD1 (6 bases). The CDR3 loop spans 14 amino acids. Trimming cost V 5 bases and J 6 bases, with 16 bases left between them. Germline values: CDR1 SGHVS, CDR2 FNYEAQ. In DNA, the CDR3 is TGTGCCAGCAGCGCTAATACAGGGCAGGCTGAAGCTTTCTTT. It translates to CASSANTGQAEAFF.